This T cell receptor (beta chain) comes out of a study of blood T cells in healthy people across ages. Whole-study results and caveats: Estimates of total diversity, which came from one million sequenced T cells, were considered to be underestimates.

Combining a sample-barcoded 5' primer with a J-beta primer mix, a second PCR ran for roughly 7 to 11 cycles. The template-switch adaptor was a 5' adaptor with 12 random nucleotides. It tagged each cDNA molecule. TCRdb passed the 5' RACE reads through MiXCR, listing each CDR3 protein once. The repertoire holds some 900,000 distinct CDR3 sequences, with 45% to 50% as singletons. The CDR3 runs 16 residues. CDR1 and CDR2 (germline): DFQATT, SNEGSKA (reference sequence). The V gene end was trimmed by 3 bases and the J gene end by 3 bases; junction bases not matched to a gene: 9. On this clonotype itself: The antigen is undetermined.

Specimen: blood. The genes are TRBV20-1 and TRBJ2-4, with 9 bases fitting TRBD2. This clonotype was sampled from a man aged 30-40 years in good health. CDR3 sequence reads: CSARVGGGAGKNIQYF. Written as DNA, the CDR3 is TGCAGTGCTAGGGTTGGCGGGGGGGCCGGCAAAAACATTCAGTACTTC.